The 29 T cell receptor beta chains presented below share a single source sample, sequenced in a study of cytomegalovirus exposure and HLA in healthy donors. Data came from immunoSEQ multiplex PCR; TCRdb stores just in-frame clones and leaves some out. The sample has about 150,000 clones; less than 90% are singletons. Source material: PBMCs. These receptors originate from a woman aged 18-29 years in good health and CMV-seropositive.

This clone was picked up a small number of times. The chain is built from TRBV2 and TRBJ2-7; TRBD2 aligns across 11 bases. CDR1 is SNHLY and CDR2 is FYNNEI in the germline V gene. V lost 6 bases and J lost 0; bases outside the gene matches: 4. CDR3 length equals 15 residues. The chain's CDR3 is CASSPTSGSSYEQYF. DNA for the CDR3: TGTGCCAGCAGCCCTACTAGCGGGAGCTCCTACGAGCAGTACTTC.

This clone appeared a few times. The chain is built from TRBV28 and TRBJ1-5, with D possibly being TRBD1 (5 bases). The ends were cut back, 5 bases at V and 2 bases at J, with 16 bases in the middle. This CDR3 is 16 amino acids long. In germline, CDR1 is MDHEN, CDR2 SYDVKM. CDR3 coding DNA: TGTGCCAGCAGTCCCGTTCAGGGTGATGGCAATCAGCCCCAGCATTTT. As protein: CASSPVQGDGNQPQHF.

This sequence joins TRBV27 and TRBJ2-6; TRBD2 agrees at 10 bases. In germline, CDR1 is MNHEY, CDR2 SMNVEV (reference sequence). V shed 3 bases and J 0 bases; nucleotides not matched to a gene: 8. The CDR3 length is 19 residues. The CDR3: CASSFSLAGVRSGANVLTF. CDR3 nucleotide sequence: TGTGCCAGCAGTTTTTCCCTAGCGGGAGTTCGCTCTGGGGCCAACGTCCTGACTTTC.

This chain connects TRBV4-3 to TRBJ2-3, with D maybe TRBD1 (6 bases). Trimming took off 2 bases at V and 4 bases at J, with 19 bases between the two ends. The CDR3 covers 17 residues. Germline loops: CDR1 LGHNA, CDR2 YSLEER. The CDR3 region is CASSQTRDIFRADTQYF. The CDR3 coding sequence is TGCGCCAGCAGCCAAACCCGGGACATTTTTCGCGCAGATACGCAGTATTTT.

The chain couples TRBV11-3 to TRBJ2-2; 7 bases match TRBD1. Germline V CDR1 and CDR2: SGHNT, YENEEA. The length of the CDR3 is 14 residues. The V and J ends lost 5 bases and 2 bases, in that order; junction bases with no gene match: 2. The DNA for the CDR3 is TGTGCCAGCAGCAGACAGGGAAACACCGGGGAGCTGTTTTTT. The encoded protein is CASSRQGNTGELFF.

The chain employs TRBV11-1 and TRBJ2-7; no reliable D call. The germline V gene has CDR1 SGHAT and CDR2 FQDESV (reference sequence). The V end was cut by 1 base, the J end by 1 base, with 5 bases between. CDR3 length: 13 residues. Written as DNA, the CDR3 is TGTGCCAGCAGCTTAGGCGGTTCCTACGAGCAGTACTTC. Protein: CASSLGGSYEQYF.

The chain has TRBV5-1 and TRBJ2-1; TRBD2 aligns across 14 bases. The V and J ends lost 0 bases and 7 bases, in that order; junction bases with no gene match: 6. Germline lookup yields CDR1 SGHRS and CDR2 YFSETQ. This CDR3 spans 17 amino acids. In DNA form, the CDR3 reads TGCGCCAGCAGCTTGGTCCCGGGACTAGCGGGAGAAAATGAGCAGTTCTTC. Residues: CASSLVPGLAGENEQFF.

The J gene is TRBJ1-2, the V gene TRBV19, with D perhaps matching TRBD1 (6 bases). The germline CDR1 and CDR2 sequences are LNHDA and SQIVND (reference sequence). The CDR3 is made up of 14 amino acids. Trimming left V 4 bases short and J 3 bases short, with 12 bases between. CDR3 loop: CASSTMTGDYGYTF. CDR3 sequence (DNA): TGTGCCAGTAGTACGATGACAGGAGACTATGGCTACACCTTC.

The rearrangement uses TRBV5-1 and TRBJ1-2; possibly TRBD1 for D (5 bases). V lost 0 bases to trimming and J lost 2 bases, with 14 bases between them. This CDR3 has 16 residues. CDR1 and CDR2 from the germline V gene are SGHRS and YFSETQ. CDR3 sequence reads: CASSLGPGIGNYGYTF. CDR3 in DNA: TGCGCCAGCAGCTTGGGGCCAGGGATAGGGAACTATGGCTACACCTTC.

This sequence joins TRBV2 and TRBJ2-3; D possibly corresponds to TRBD2 (6 bases). This CDR3 comprises 13 residues. The V gene lost 7 bases and the J gene lost 8 bases, with 16 bases spanning the gap. Germline-derived CDR1 and CDR2 are SNHLY and FYNNEI. CDR3 in DNA: TGTGCCAGCAACCCCGGAGGGACTTTTACGCAGTATTTT. It is translated as CASNPGGTFTQYF.

This rearrangement joins TRBV30 to TRBJ1-1, with D perhaps TRBD1 (6 bases). V dropped 3 bases and J dropped 0 bases, with 8 bases sitting between them. Germline V gives CDR1 GTSNPN, CDR2 SVGIG (reference sequence). The CDR3 runs 13 residues. The CDR3 DNA reads TGTGCCTGGAGGGACAGCCTGAACACTGAAGCTTTCTTT. Translated: CAWRDSLNTEAFF.

This chain uses TRBV9 with TRBJ1-2; possibly TRBD1 for D (6 bases). From germline, CDR1 is SGDLS and CDR2 YYNGEE. The CDR3 runs to 14 residues. V lost 0 bases, J lost 6 bases, and 12 bases lay in between. In DNA, the CDR3 is TGTGCCAGCAGCGTAGCGAATCCAGGGGATGGCTACACCTTC. Encoded protein: CASSVANPGDGYTF.

The chain links TRBV13 to TRBJ2-1, with TRBD2 identical over 11 bases. In germline, CDR1 is PRHDT, CDR2 FYEKMQ (reference sequence). The CDR3 has 17 residues. V dropped 4 bases and J dropped 9; count of bases not matched to a gene: 14. The DNA for the CDR3 is TGTGCCAGCAGCTATCGACTAGCGGGAAGGACAACAGGTGAGCAGTTCTTC. Translating it yields CASSYRLAGRTTGEQFF.

V usage is TRBV18 and J usage is TRBJ1-1; unclear D gene. Germline values: CDR1 KGHSH, CDR2 LQKENI. With 5 bases removed from V and 1 base from J, the gap between germline ends came to 8 bases. The CDR3 contains 13 residues. The CDR3 DNA reads TGTGCCAGCTCAAATTCAGAGAACACTGAAGCTTTCTTT. This encodes CASSNSENTEAFF.

This chain joins TRBV28 and TRBJ2-4, with 7 bases lining up with TRBD1. Germline V CDR1 and CDR2: MDHEN, SYDVKM. V shed 1 base, J shed 1 base, and the junction held 7 bases outside the gene matches. The CDR3 runs to 17 residues. Here the CDR3 reads CASSLYSLQGAKNIQYF. DNA of the CDR3: TGTGCCAGCAGTTTATATTCCCTACAGGGGGCCAAAAACATTCAGTACTTC. Full variable domain (outside the CDR3, taken from reference TRBV28 and TRBJ2-4): DVKVTQSSRYLVKRTGEKVFLECVQDMDHENMFWYRQDPGLGLRLIYFSYDVKMKEKGDIPEGYSVSREKKERFSLILESASTNQTSMYLCASSLYSLQGAKNIQYFGAGTRLSVL.

The CDR3 nucleotides are TGTGCCAGCAGCCCCCAGGGGATAGCGGGAGGCGAGCAGTACTTC. Protein: CASSPQGIAGGEQYF. The V call is TRBV11-2, the J call TRBJ2-7; 10 nucleotides align to TRBD2. Per the germline V gene, CDR1 is SGHAT and CDR2 is FQNNGV. This CDR3 spans 15 amino acids. Trimming took 5 bases from V and 6 from J; bases not matched to a gene: 10.

The chain has TRBV19 and TRBJ1-5, with 7 bases lining up with TRBD1. CDR1 and CDR2 from the germline V gene are LNHDA and SQIVND (reference sequence). J was trimmed by 4 bases and V by 5 bases; bases with no gene match: 8. This CDR3 spans 15 amino acids. The CDR3 here is CASSVRQGANQPQHF. CDR3 sequence (DNA): TGTGCCAGTAGTGTTAGACAGGGTGCTAATCAGCCCCAGCATTTT.

This chain uses TRBV25-1 with TRBJ2-2; D is undetermined. The CDR3 runs to 13 residues. The germline V gene encodes CDR1 MGHDK and CDR2 SYGVNS. V was clipped by 7 bases and J by 6 bases, with 12 bases between them. The CDR3: CASTPGVAGELFF. The CDR3 nucleotides are TGTGCCAGCACACCAGGTGTCGCCGGGGAGCTGTTTTTT.

V and J are TRBV4-1 and TRBJ2-2; TRBD2 is a possible D gene (7 bases). Germline V lookup: CDR1 MGHRA, CDR2 YSYEKL. V was trimmed by 4 bases and J by 5 bases, leaving 14 bases between them. The CDR3 runs 15 residues. The CDR3 sequence is CASSLSRGGTGELFF. CDR3 in DNA: TGCGCCAGCAGCCTCTCTAGGGGGGGTACCGGGGAGCTGTTTTTT.

This clone has only one observation. This chain joins TRBV15 and TRBJ2-4; 8 nucleotides line up with TRBD2. The CDR3 runs 17 residues. Germline trimming cut 0 bases from V and 15 bases from J; bases unmatched to any gene: 19. The germline CDR1 and CDR2 sequences are LNHNV and YYDKDF (reference sequence). The CDR3 region is CATSRDLAISGTPEWYF. The CDR3 DNA reads as TGTGCCACCAGCAGAGATTTGGCCATTAGCGGGACGCCAGAGTGGTACTTC.

The V call is TRBV7-8, the J call TRBJ2-7; D may be TRBD1 (6 bases). The V and J ends lost 1 base and 6 bases respectively, with 10 bases between them. The germline V gene encodes CDR1 SGHVS and CDR2 FQNEAQ. This CDR3 spans 13 amino acids. This chain's CDR3 is CASSLGGLSEQYF. In DNA form, the CDR3 reads TGTGCCAGCAGCTTAGGGGGGCTTTCCGAGCAGTACTTC.

The rearrangement links TRBV2 to TRBJ2-7; 10 bases match TRBD1. Germline V gene lookup returns CDR1 SNHLY and CDR2 FYNNEI. This CDR3 is 13 amino acids long. V shed 6 bases, J shed 4 bases, and the junction held 3 bases outside the gene matches. CDR3 amino acids: CASSRDRGYEQYF. CDR3 coding DNA: TGTGCCAGCAGCCGGGACAGGGGTTACGAGCAGTACTTC.

The chain employs TRBV10-2 and TRBJ2-4, with TRBD1 identical over 7 bases. The trim removed 6 bases at V and 2 bases at J, leaving 10 bases unmatched. CDR3 length equals 16 residues. Germline lookup yields CDR1 WSHSY and CDR2 SAAADI. The CDR3 coding sequence is TGCGCCAGCAGGGGGGACAGCCAAATTACCAAAAACATTCAGTACTTC. It encodes CASRGDSQITKNIQYF.

The J gene is TRBJ2-1, the V gene TRBV29-1; TRBD2 aligns across 8 bases. The CDR3 has 15 residues. Unmatched junction bases numbered 11, after V lost 7 bases and J lost 3 bases. Germline-derived CDR1 and CDR2 are SQVTM and ANQGSEA. The CDR3 protein is CSAEKRESFYNEQFF. CDR3 sequence (DNA): TGCAGCGCCGAAAAGCGGGAGAGCTTCTACAATGAGCAGTTCTTC.

In its sample, this clone was seen once. The CDR3 DNA reads TGTGCCAGCAGTCCTCGGACAGCCGCAAACAATGAGCAGTTCTTC. Encoded protein: CASSPRTAANNEQFF. This chain connects TRBV2 to TRBJ2-1; tentatively, D is TRBD1 (6 bases). Germline-derived CDR1 and CDR2 are SNHLY and FYNNEI. The CDR3 is 15 amino acids. Trimming removed 5 bases from V and 5 bases from J, with 16 bases in between.

As concerns this clone: Relative to the germline gene, one junction end is altered; a read error may explain this. V gene TRBV7-7 combines with J gene TRBJ2-5, with a tentative D call TRBD2 (6 bases). The CDR3 runs 15 residues. CDR1 and CDR2 (germline): SSHAT, FNYEAQ (reference sequence). DNA for the CDR3: TGTGCTAGCAGCTGGGGAACGACTAGAGGGGAGACCCAGTACTTC. Translation gives CASSWGTTRGETQYF.

This clone was detected a few times. The rearrangement links TRBV28 to TRBJ2-3; tentatively, D is TRBD2 (6 bases). This CDR3 is 16 amino acids long. Per germline, CDR1 MDHEN and CDR2 SYDVKM. Deletions cut 1 base from V and 2 bases from J, with 13 bases between. Here the CDR3 reads CASSLSRAGSTDTQYF. Here the CDR3 DNA reads TGTGCCAGCAGTTTATCCCGTGCGGGATCCACAGATACGCAGTATTTT.

The chain couples TRBV5-8 to TRBJ2-7, with TRBD2 identical over 12 bases. The CDR3 totals 15 residues. The V gene end was trimmed by 3 bases and the J gene end by 6 bases; junction bases not matched to a gene: 7. Germline CDR1 is SGHTS and CDR2 is YDEGEE. The CDR3 nucleotides read TGTGCCAGCAGCTCGTTACTAGCGGGAGGCAGCGAGCAGTACTTC. Amino acid sequence: CASSSLLAGGSEQYF.

There are a few counts of this clone. V usage is TRBV30 and J usage is TRBJ1-1; 11 bases are shared with TRBD1. The CDR3 extends over 13 amino acids. Germline CDR1 GTSNPN, CDR2 SVGIG (reference sequence). J gave up 2 bases and V 5 bases, and 1 base lay outside the gene matches. The CDR3 region has the DNA TGTGCCTGGGGACAGGGGGCTAACACTGAAGCTTTCTTT. It translates to CAWGQGANTEAFF.